The clone carrying this T cell receptor (beta chain) was recorded at least ten times. What it recognizes is unknown. These data come from a study of neurological immune-mediated disorders. Sorted libraries were derived from about a million CD4+ or CD8+ T cells. General study results and limits: Sharing of CDR3 amino acid sequences among expanded clones across subjects was absent, suggesting private repertoires in all groups.

The making of cDNA relied on 5'RACE with 10-nucleotide random UMIs. Over 200 million TCR-beta sequences from 15-18 subjects came from every sequencing run. One entry per CDR3 protein, called by TCRdb with MiXCR from the 5' RACE reads. Among roughly 17,000 distinct CDR3 sequences listed, approximately 8.7% were seen once. Trimming cost V 6 bases and J 3 bases, with 9 bases left between them. This CDR3 is 13 amino acids long. Germline CDR1 and CDR2: MDHEN and SYDVKM. The gene calls are TRBV28 and TRBJ2-1; a possible D gene is TRBD2 (6 bases). The sequence was collected from a middle-aged man in good health. Sequenced input: CD8+ T cells from blood. Here the CDR3 reads CASSGRRYNEQFF. The DNA for the CDR3 is TGTGCCAGCAGCGGGAGACGCTACAATGAGCAGTTCTTC. Filled out from reference TRBV28 and TRBJ2-1, the complete variable domain reads DVKVTQSSRYLVKRTGEKVFLECVQDMDHENMFWYRQDPGLGLRLIYFSYDVKMKEKGDIPEGYSVSREKKERFSLILESASTNQTSMYLCASSGRRYNEQFFGPGTRLTVL.